These 24 T cell receptor beta chains came from one sample sequenced in a study of blood T cells in healthy people across ages. Using a J-beta primer mix together with a sample-barcoded 5' primer, a second PCR was run for 7 to 11 cycles. MiXCR, run by TCRdb on the 5' RACE reads, gives a single entry per CDR3 protein. The sample has about 1,400,000 distinct CDR3 sequences, about 40% seen once. Sequenced input: blood. The source is a woman under 30 in good health.

The chain combines TRBV10-3 with TRBJ2-7; D is ambiguous. The CDR3 spans 15 residues. The germline V gene has CDR1 ENHRY and CDR2 SYGVKD. V was cut by 0 bases and J by 1 base, with 10 bases left in between. This CDR3 reads CAISESSSKSYEQYF. The CDR3 nucleotides are TGTGCCATCAGTGAGTCGTCCAGCAAGTCCTACGAGCAGTACTTC.

J is TRBJ1-4 and V is TRBV5-1, with D possibly being TRBD1 (6 bases). Germline assignment: CDR1 SGHRS and CDR2 YFSETQ. The length of the CDR3 is 15 residues. V was pared by 4 bases and J by 0 bases, with 10 bases between. The DNA for the CDR3 is TGCGCCAGCAGCCGCGACAGGTCAACTAATGAAAAACTGTTTTTT. Its translation is CASSRDRSTNEKLFF.

Notes on this clonotype: One end of the junction fails to match germline, which may point to a read error. The rearrangement uses TRBV5-1 and TRBJ2-1, with 7 positions matching TRBD2. CDR3 size: 15 residues. The germline V gene encodes CDR1 SGHRS and CDR2 YFSETQ. In nucleotides, the CDR3 is TGCGCCAGCAGCCCACCGGGACTATACTACAAGGAGCAGTTCTTC. Translation: CASSPPGLYYKEQFF.

This clonotype has just a few counts. The V call is TRBV6-2 or TRBV6-3, the J call TRBJ1-2, with 7 positions matching TRBD1. Germline CDR1 MNHEY, CDR2 SVGEGT. The ends lost 7 bases at V and 4 bases at J; junction bases unmatched: 9. The CDR3 extends over 14 amino acids. CDR3 coding DNA: TGTGCCAGCAAGGGGGACAGACAACTCTATGGCTACACCTTC. Its translation: CASKGDRQLYGYTF.

The genes are TRBV9 and TRBJ2-4; D possibly matches TRBD1 or TRBD2 (5 bases each). CDR3 length equals 13 residues. With 4 bases removed from V and 13 bases from J, the gap between germline ends came to 18 bases. Germline V gives CDR1 SGDLS, CDR2 YYNGEE. The CDR3 region has the DNA TGTGCCAGCAGCCCCGGGACGGCTGTCCGCCAGTACTTC. Its translation is CASSPGTAVRQYF.

With regard to this clonotype: Germline is not matched at one junction end, which may reflect a read error. The chain couples TRBV29-1 to TRBJ2-2; weak D call: TRBD2 (6 bases). This CDR3 is built from 15 residues. Germline V gene data show CDR1 as SQVTM and CDR2 as ANQGSEA. CDR3 DNA: TGCAGCGTTGTGAGGGGACGAGCGGGCACCGGGGAACTGTTTTTT. Amino acid sequence: CSVVRGRAGTGELFF.

The chain links TRBV10-3 to TRBJ2-3; TRBD2 matches at 7 bases. The CDR3 extends over 14 amino acids. Germline CDR1 is ENHRY and CDR2 is SYGVKD. The trim removed 6 bases at V and 2 bases at J, leaving 5 bases unmatched. As DNA, the CDR3 is TGTGCCATCAGCACGGGGGGAGACACAGATACGCAGTATTTT. The encoded protein is CAISTGGDTDTQYF.

This clonotype was found a few times. V is TRBV6-6 and J is TRBJ2-7, with 7 bases lining up with TRBD2. The V and J ends lost 5 bases and 2 bases, in that order; junction bases with no gene match: 6. From germline, CDR1 is MNHNY and CDR2 SVGAGI (reference sequence). The CDR3 consists of 14 residues. The CDR3 loop reads CASSPPGTTYEQYF. In DNA, the CDR3 is TGTGCCAGCAGTCCTCCAGGGACTACCTACGAGCAGTACTTC.

The chain uses TRBV13 and TRBJ1-2; 8 nucleotides align to TRBD1. Unmatched junction bases numbered 12, after V lost 5 bases and J lost 10 bases. CDR1 and CDR2 from the germline V gene are PRHDT and FYEKMQ (reference sequence). The CDR3 is 14 residues long. CDR3 bases: TGTGCCAGCAGCCCTGCCAGGGGGCGAGTGGACTACACCTTC. It yields the protein CASSPARGRVDYTF.

This clonotype was observed a handful of times. The chain links TRBV25-1 to TRBJ2-7; 7 bases are a match to TRBD2. Per germline, CDR1 MGHDK and CDR2 SYGVNS. With 1 base clipped from V and 0 bases from J, the junction kept 3 bases outside the gene matches. CDR3 length: 15 amino acids. CDR3 bases: TGTGCCAGCAGTGAATCGGGGGACTACTCCTACGAGCAGTACTTC. Encoded protein: CASSESGDYSYEQYF.

This sequence joins TRBV28 and TRBJ2-3, with TRBD2 identical over 10 bases. The ends lost 3 bases at V and 4 bases at J; junction bases unmatched: 10. This CDR3 is built from 17 residues. Germline loops: CDR1 MDHEN, CDR2 SYDVKM. The DNA for the CDR3 is TGTGCCAGCAGTTTTGGGCTAGCGGGGGACCAGGCAGATACGCAGTATTTT. Its protein is CASSFGLAGDQADTQYF. The whole variable domain, filled in from reference TRBV28 and TRBJ2-3, reads DVKVTQSSRYLVKRTGEKVFLECVQDMDHENMFWYRQDPGLGLRLIYFSYDVKMKEKGDIPEGYSVSREKKERFSLILESASTNQTSMYLCASSFGLAGDQADTQYFGPGTRLTVL.

The CDR3 region has the DNA TGTGCCAGCAGCGTAGTCGGGGGGGACTACGAGCAGTACTTC. Amino acid sequence: CASSVVGGDYEQYF. The J gene is TRBJ2-7, the V gene TRBV9; 8 bases line up with TRBD2. CDR1 and CDR2 (germline): SGDLS, YYNGEE. Trimming cost V 0 bases and J 3 bases; bases outside gene matches: 2. This CDR3 has 14 amino acids.

The V gene is TRBV5-1, the J gene TRBJ2-1, with 7 bases fitting TRBD2. The CDR3 contains 15 residues. After removal of 4 bases from V and 8 bases from J, the junction contained 12 bases not matched to a gene. In germline, CDR1 is SGHRS, CDR2 YFSETQ. CDR3 amino acids: CASSDLGRESDEQFF. Written as DNA, the CDR3 is TGCGCCAGCAGCGACCTAGGGCGGGAGTCAGATGAGCAGTTCTTC.

The chain employs TRBV28 and TRBJ1-6, with D perhaps matching TRBD1 (6 bases). CDR1 and CDR2 (germline): MDHEN, SYDVKM. The CDR3 is 16 residues long. Trimming shortened V by 6 bases and J by 4 bases, and 16 bases separated the two germline ends. CDR3 residues: CASSLPGAGYNSPLHF. CDR3 nucleotide sequence: TGTGCCAGCAGCCTACCGGGGGCGGGTTATAATTCACCCCTCCACTTT. The full variable domain, its missing parts supplied by reference TRBV28 and TRBJ1-6, is DVKVTQSSRYLVKRTGEKVFLECVQDMDHENMFWYRQDPGLGLRLIYFSYDVKMKEKGDIPEGYSVSREKKERFSLILESASTNQTSMYLCASSLPGAGYNSPLHFGNGTRLTVT.

The genes are TRBV14 and TRBJ2-1; D may match TRBD1 or TRBD2 (5 bases each). TRBJ2-7 explains the end of the DNA better; the J call may be wrong. Germline V CDR1 and CDR2: SGHDN, FVKESK. This CDR3 region has 14 residues. DNA for the CDR3: TGTGCCAGCATGAAGGGGAGAGCCTACAATGAGCAGTACTTC. Protein sequence: CASMKGRAYNEQYF.

This clonotype was counted a few times. The chain combines TRBV10-3 with TRBJ2-2, with D hard to call. The V end lost 3 bases, the J end lost 1 base, and 9 bases lay between the germline ends. CDR1 ENHRY and CDR2 SYGVKD come from the germline V gene. The CDR3 has 15 residues. CDR3 in DNA: TGTGCCATCAGTGAAATGTCACAGAACACCGGGGAGCTGTTTTTT. Translating it yields CAISEMSQNTGELFF.

This clonotype was found a few times. The chain has TRBV3-1 and TRBJ1-2; D is undetermined. Between the trimmed V and J ends, which lost 0 bases and 8 bases, there was a span of 10 bases. The germline V gene has CDR1 LGHDT and CDR2 YNNKEL (reference sequence). The CDR3 has 13 residues. In nucleotides, the CDR3 is TGTGCCAGCAGCCAAGATGGGGAGCGGGGCTACACCTTC. This encodes CASSQDGERGYTF.

The genes are TRBV19 and TRBJ2-3; TRBD1 agrees at 8 bases. V gave up 7 bases and J gave up 10 bases; unmatched junction bases: 16. The CDR3 is made up of 15 amino acids. Germline-derived CDR1 and CDR2 are LNHDA and SQIVND (reference sequence). The CDR3 DNA is TGTGCCAGTACCCGCCGACAGGGGATTGAGGGTGCGCAGTATTTT. This gives the protein CASTRRQGIEGAQYF. The full variable domain, with the rest looked up from reference TRBV19 and TRBJ2-3, is DGGITQSPKYLFRKEGQNVTLSCEQNLNHDAMYWYRQDPGQGLRLIYYSQIVNDFQKGDIAEGYSVSREKKESFPLTVTSAQKNPTAFYLCASTRRQGIEGAQYFGPGTRLTVL.

This chain connects TRBV6-5 to TRBJ2-5; tentative D call: TRBD2 (6 bases). The ends were cut back, 6 bases at V and 9 bases at J, with 17 bases in the middle. The CDR3 is made up of 13 amino acids. Germline V CDR1 and CDR2: MNHEY, SVGAGI. The CDR3 DNA is TGTGCCAGCAGCCACGGCGGGACCTATTCCCAGTACTTC. Translation: CASSHGGTYSQYF.

The chain joins TRBV5-1 to TRBJ2-1; 11 nucleotides line up with TRBD2. The CDR3 has 16 residues. V dropped 2 bases and J dropped 6; count of bases not matched to a gene: 7. Per germline, CDR1 SGHRS and CDR2 YFSETQ. CDR3 bases: TGCGCCAGCAGCTTTTTGACTAGCGGGGTGTCCAATGAGCAGTTCTTC. The encoded protein is CASSFLTSGVSNEQFF.

Remarks on this clonotype: Relative to the germline gene, one junction end is altered; a read error may explain this. This chain joins TRBV27 and TRBJ2-1; D is unresolved. The CDR3 consists of 12 residues. CDR1 MNHEY and CDR2 SMNVEV come from the germline V gene (reference sequence). CDR3 residues: CASSLGVNGQFF. CDR3 bases: TGTGCCAGCAGTTTAGGGGTGAATGGGCAGTTCTTC.

This clonotype was detected only a few times. The CDR3 here is CASSFSGGQPQHF. The CDR3 DNA follows: TGTGCCAGCAGCTTTTCAGGGGGACAGCCCCAGCATTTT. The genes are TRBV7-2 and TRBJ1-5, with 7 bases aligning to TRBD1. Trimming removed 3 bases from V and 7 bases from J; junction bases left unmatched: 3. The CDR3 runs 13 residues. CDR1 is SGHTA and CDR2 is FQGNSA in the germline V gene.

This clonotype was detected only a few times. V and J are TRBV11-2 and TRBJ1-1; possible D gene TRBD1, 6 bases. Germline V gene sequence: CDR1 SGHAT, CDR2 FQNNGV. The CDR3 length is 16 residues. V gave up 1 base and J gave up 5 bases, with 17 bases separating them. The CDR3 bases are TGTGCCAGCAGCTTAGGTCCGGGGGGGCAGAGTACTGAAGCTTTCTTT. This codes for CASSLGPGGQSTEAFF.

This clonotype came up a few times. The chain combines TRBV6-5 with TRBJ2-7, with a weak D call TRBD2 (5 bases). Per germline, CDR1 MNHEY and CDR2 SVGAGI. This CDR3 is built from 17 residues. With 0 bases removed from V and 0 bases from J, the gap between germline ends came to 15 bases. The CDR3 coding sequence is TGTGCCAGCAGTTACTCGATTGAGGAGGCAGCCTCCTACGAGCAGTACTTC. It specifies CASSYSIEEAASYEQYF.